Listed below are T cell receptor beta chains from one sample, sequenced in a study of post-analysis software for immune sequencing data. From the PCR reads, TCRdb called clonotypes with MiXCR, one entry per CDR3 protein. The sample lists 750,000 to 950,000 distinct CDR3 sequences, 35% to 55% occurring once. The sequenced sample was blood. The receptors come from a girl aged 5-17 years with multiple sclerosis. CDR3s include the opening cysteine and the closing phenylalanine or tryptophan.

- TRBV6-1 CATHYVGRDEQYF
TRBJ1-5 TRBV12-3/TRBV12-4 CASRTDNSNQPQHF
TRBJ1-2 TRBV20-1 CSARSKTYGYTF
TRBJ2-7 TRBV4-1 CASSPPGLAYEQYF
TRBJ2-5 TRBV4-1 CASSQPGQGETQYF
TRBJ2-3 TRBV15 CATSRADEDPYTDTQYF
TRBJ2-1 TRBV12-3/TRBV12-4 CASSQTGTTYEQFF
TRBJ1-5 TRBV7-8 CASSLSRRANQPQHF
TRBJ2-3 TRBV6-1 CASRAASGYADTQYF
TRBJ2-1 TRBV20-1 CSARQREGDNEQFF
TRBJ2-7 TRBV5-1 CASSGGLASYEQYF
TRBJ2-4 TRBV5-6 CASSLSSENIQYF
TRBJ1-2 TRBV30 CALGTGVRNYGYTF
TRBJ2-1 TRBV20-1 CSARGDRVPYNEQFF
TRBJ2-3 TRBV27 CASSLNGLAGVPDTQYF
TRBJ1-5 TRBV4-2 CASSQATGAGNQPQHF
TRBJ2-4 TRBV7-9 CASGLGFRVAGQNIQYF
- TRBV25-1 CASSGGTPLAHEQYF
TRBJ1-2 TRBV30 CAWARGTPNGYTF
TRBJ1-5 TRBV30 CAWSGRDRRYQPQHF
TRBJ2-5 TRBV7-9 CASSLAHAGVQYF
TRBJ2-5 TRBV29-1 CSVTDAVLMGYEQYF
TRBJ1-2 TRBV5-1 CASSLEGGSHYGYTF
TRBJ2-5 TRBV25-1 CASSIQGEQYF
TRBJ2-1 TRBV20-1 CSAQPGTRIYNEQFF
TRBJ2-4 TRBV20-1 CSARDGPEQYF
TRBJ2-7 TRBV6-1 CASSATGTSRYEQYF
TRBJ1-2 TRBV6-5 CATLEGPTNYGYTF
TRBJ2-7 TRBV6-2/TRBV6-3 CASSSPGNSVLGDYEQYF
- TRBV3-1 CASSREQGVYEQYF
TRBJ2-3 TRBV7-9 CASSLGGLDRSTDTQYF
TRBJ2-7 TRBV20-1 CSARDGVSYEQYF
TRBJ2-4 TRBV7-2 CASSLVVNRAGRAKNIQYF
TRBJ2-3 TRBV7-2 CASSPRQLRDTDTQYF
TRBJ2-7 TRBV10-3 CAISSGTGDYEQYF
TRBJ2-5 TRBV4-1 CASSQDGVAGGRLEQYF
TRBJ2-3 TRBV6-1 CASTPLGNTQYF
TRBJ2-1 TRBV20-1 CSAPPAGPFSYNEQFF
- TRBV11-2 CASSRTTVQGRYEQYF
TRBJ1-1 TRBV7-2 CASSKSGANTEAFF
TRBJ2-7 TRBV12-3/TRBV12-4 CASSFRRYEQYF
TRBJ1-2 TRBV12-3/TRBV12-4 CASSLKEGAWGYTF
TRBJ2-7 TRBV6-2/TRBV6-3 CASSSRQGSSYEQYF
TRBJ2-5 TRBV18 CASSPSQGNQETQYF
TRBJ2-3 TRBV6-5 CASSYLPLGADTQYF
TRBJ2-1 TRBV7-9 CASSPLRGSYNEQFF
TRBJ2-5 TRBV27 CASSPHRGETFRFEYF
TRBJ2-7 TRBV20-1 CSARDRISGRVYEQYF
TRBJ2-7 TRBV5-1 CASGWQGGYEQYF
TRBJ2-2 TRBV27 CASMSPGQVNTGELFF
TRBJ2-1 TRBV29-1 CSVAVPPYNEQFF
TRBJ2-3 TRBV7-9 CASSLDTQYF
TRBJ2-7 TRBV15 CATSKEGGVLTYEQYF
TRBJ2-7 TRBV20-1 CSAIGTGFSYEQYF
TRBJ2-7 TRBV20-1 CSARADGGSYEQYF
TRBJ2-7 TRBV10-3 CAISERTSGRAYEQYF